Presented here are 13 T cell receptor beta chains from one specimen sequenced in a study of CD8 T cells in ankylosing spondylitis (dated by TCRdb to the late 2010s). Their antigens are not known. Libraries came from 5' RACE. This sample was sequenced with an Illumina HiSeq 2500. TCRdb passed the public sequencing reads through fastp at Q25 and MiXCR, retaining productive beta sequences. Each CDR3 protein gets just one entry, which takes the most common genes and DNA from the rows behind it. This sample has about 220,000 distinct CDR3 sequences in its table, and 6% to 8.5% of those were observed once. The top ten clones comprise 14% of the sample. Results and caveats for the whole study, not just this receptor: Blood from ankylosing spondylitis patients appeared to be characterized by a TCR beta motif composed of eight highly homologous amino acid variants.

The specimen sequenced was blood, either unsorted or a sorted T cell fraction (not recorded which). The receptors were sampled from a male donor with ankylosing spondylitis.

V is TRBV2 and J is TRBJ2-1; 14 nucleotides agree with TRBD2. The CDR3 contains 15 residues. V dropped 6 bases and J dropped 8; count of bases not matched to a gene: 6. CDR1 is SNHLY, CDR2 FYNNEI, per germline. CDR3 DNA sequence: TGTGCCAGCAGGGAGGGACTAGCGGGAGATGATGAGCAGTTCTTC. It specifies CASREGLAGDDEQFF.

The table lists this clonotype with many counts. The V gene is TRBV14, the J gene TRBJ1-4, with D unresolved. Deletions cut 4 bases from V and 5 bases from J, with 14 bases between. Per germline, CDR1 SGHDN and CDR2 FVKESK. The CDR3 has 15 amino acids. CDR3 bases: TGTGCCAGCAGCCGTCGTTCGGGGTGGAATGAAAAACTGTTTTTT. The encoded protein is CASSRRSGWNEKLFF.

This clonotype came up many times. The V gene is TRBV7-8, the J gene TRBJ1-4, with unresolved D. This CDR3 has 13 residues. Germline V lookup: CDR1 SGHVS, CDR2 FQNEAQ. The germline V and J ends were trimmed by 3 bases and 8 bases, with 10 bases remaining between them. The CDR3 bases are TGTGCCAGCAGCTTTTCCTCGGGGGAAAAACTGTTTTTT. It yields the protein CASSFSSGEKLFF.

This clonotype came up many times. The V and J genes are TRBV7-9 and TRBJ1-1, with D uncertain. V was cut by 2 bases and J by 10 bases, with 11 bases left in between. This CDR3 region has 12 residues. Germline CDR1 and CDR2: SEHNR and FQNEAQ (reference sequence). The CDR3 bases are TGTGCCAGCAGCTTAAACACGGCCTCAGCTTTCTTT. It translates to CASSLNTASAFF.

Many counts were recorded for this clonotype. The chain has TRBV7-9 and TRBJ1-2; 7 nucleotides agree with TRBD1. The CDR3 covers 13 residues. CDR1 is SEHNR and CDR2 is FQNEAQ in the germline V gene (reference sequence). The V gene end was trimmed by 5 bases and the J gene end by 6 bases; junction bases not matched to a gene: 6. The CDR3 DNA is TGTGCCAGCAGCACCGGACAGGAGAATGGCTACACCTTC. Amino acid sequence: CASSTGQENGYTF.

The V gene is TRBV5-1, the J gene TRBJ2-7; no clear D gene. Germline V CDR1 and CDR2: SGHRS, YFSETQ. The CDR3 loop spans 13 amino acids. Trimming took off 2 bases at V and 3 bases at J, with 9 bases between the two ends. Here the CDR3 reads CASSFAVGYEQYF. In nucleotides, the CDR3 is TGCGCCAGCAGCTTCGCCGTCGGCTACGAGCAGTACTTC.

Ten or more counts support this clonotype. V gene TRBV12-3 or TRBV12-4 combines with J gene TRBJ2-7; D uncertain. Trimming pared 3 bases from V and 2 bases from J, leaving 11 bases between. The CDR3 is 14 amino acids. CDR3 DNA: TGTGCCAGCAGTTTTAGACTTCTTCCCTACGAGCAGTACTTC. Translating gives CASSFRLLPYEQYF.

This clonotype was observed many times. The CDR3 here is CASTPGVKAFF. The CDR3 DNA reads as TGTGCCAGCACCCCCGGGGTTAAAGCTTTCTTT. This chain links TRBV12-3 or TRBV12-4 with TRBJ1-1; D gene ambiguous. The V end lost 7 bases, the J end lost 9 bases, and 12 bases lay between the germline ends. The CDR3 is 11 residues long.

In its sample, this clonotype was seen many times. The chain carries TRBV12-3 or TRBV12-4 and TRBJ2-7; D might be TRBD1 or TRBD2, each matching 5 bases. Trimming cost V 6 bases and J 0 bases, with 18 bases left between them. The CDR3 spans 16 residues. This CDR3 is CASSLPPGTPSYEQYF. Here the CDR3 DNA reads TGTGCCAGCAGCCTCCCCCCCGGGACCCCCTCCTACGAGCAGTACTTC.

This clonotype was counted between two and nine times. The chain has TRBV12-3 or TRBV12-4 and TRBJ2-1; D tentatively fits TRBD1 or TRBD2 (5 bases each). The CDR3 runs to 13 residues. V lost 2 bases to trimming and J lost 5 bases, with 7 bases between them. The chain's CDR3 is CASSLRGHNEQFF. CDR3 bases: TGTGCCAGCAGTTTACGGGGCCACAATGAGCAGTTCTTC.

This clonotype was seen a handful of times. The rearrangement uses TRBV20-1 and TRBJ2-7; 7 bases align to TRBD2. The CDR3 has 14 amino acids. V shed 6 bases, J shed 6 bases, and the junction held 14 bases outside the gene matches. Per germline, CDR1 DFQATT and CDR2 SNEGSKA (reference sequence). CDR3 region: CSARDSGGWVEQYF. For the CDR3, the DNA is TGCAGTGCACGGGACTCCGGGGGGTGGGTCGAGCAGTACTTC.

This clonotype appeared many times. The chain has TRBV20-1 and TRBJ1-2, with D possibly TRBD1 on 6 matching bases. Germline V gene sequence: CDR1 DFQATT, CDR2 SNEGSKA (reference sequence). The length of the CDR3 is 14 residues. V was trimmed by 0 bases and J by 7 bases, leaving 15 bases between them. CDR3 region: CSARDRGHPPGYTF. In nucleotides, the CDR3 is TGCAGTGCTAGAGACAGGGGACATCCGCCTGGCTACACCTTC.

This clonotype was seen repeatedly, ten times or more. The CDR3 spells CATSSPPTGDYGYTF. Written as DNA, the CDR3 is TGTGCCACCTCGAGCCCCCCCACAGGGGACTATGGCTACACCTTC. The genes are TRBV28 and TRBJ1-2, with 7 bases that match TRBD1. Germline CDR1 reads MDHEN; CDR2 reads SYDVKM. The CDR3 runs 15 residues. J lost 3 bases, V lost 10 bases, and 14 bases had no gene match.